The rows below give T cell receptor beta chains drawn from one sample of a study of control samples from healthy donors and cancer patients. TCRdb's table, derived via immunoSEQ multiplex PCR, lists solely in-frame clones and lacks some. The sample lists 150,000 to 200,000 clones; under 96% were seen once. Sequencing input: blood. All receptors come from a woman aged 25 to 39 in good health. Both conserved end residues are part of each CDR3. D genes are given only for firm matches. The listing skips clone size in some rows; elsewhere it reads once, few, many or a size class.

V gene	D gene	clone size	J gene	CDR3 DNA	CDR3 protein
TRBV5-1	-	-	TRBJ2-3	TGCGCCAGCAGCTTGGCCAGCACAGATACGCAGTATTTT	CASSLASTDTQYF
TRBV12-3/TRBV12-4	-	-	TRBJ2-7	TGTGCCAGCAGTCTCACTTCAGGGTACGAGCAGTACTTC	CASSLTSGYEQYF
TRBV30	-	-	TRBJ1-2	TGTGCCTGGAGTTCCGGGACTTCTAACTATGGCTACACCTTC	CAWSSGTSNYGYTF
TRBV5-6	TRBD1	-	TRBJ1-3	TGTGCCAGCAGCGGAACAGGGGGTAACACCATATATTTT	CASSGTGGNTIYF
TRBV5-4	-	-	TRBJ2-5	TGTGCCAGCAGCTTGGAAGGCCCCGGCACCCAGTACTTC	CASSLEGPGTQYF
TRBV15	-	-	TRBJ2-3	TGTGCCACCAGCAGAGATGGGATTAGCACAGATACGCAGTATTTT	CATSRDGISTDTQYF
TRBV5-1	TRBD1	-	TRBJ1-1	TGCGCCAGCAGCCAGGGACAGGGGGCGGTTGAGACTGAAGCTTTCTTT	CASSQGQGAVETEAFF
TRBV3-1/TRBV3-2	TRBD2	few	TRBJ2-1	TGTGCCAGCAGCCAAGATAGCGGGAGGTCCTCGGATGAGCAGTTCTTC	CASSQDSGRSSDEQFF
TRBV12-3/TRBV12-4	-	once	TRBJ1-2	TGTGCCAGCTCCGGGACGGTGAACTATGGCTACACCTTC	CASSGTVNYGYTF
TRBV3-1/TRBV3-2	-	-	TRBJ2-1	TGTGCCAGCAGCCAAGATTTTAGGGGGAGCTACAATGAGCAGTTCTTC	CASSQDFRGSYNEQFF
TRBV19	-	-	TRBJ1-5	TGTGCCAGTAGTATCAGAGGGGGAGAACAGCCCCAGCATTTT	CASSIRGGEQPQHF
TRBV7-9	TRBD1	-	TRBJ1-2	TGTGCCAGCAGCTCAACAGCCGGGGACAGGGACTATGGCTACACCTTC	CASSSTAGDRDYGYTF
TRBV5-1	-	-	TRBJ2-2	TGCGCCAGCAGCTTATTCTTCCGGGACACCTACCCCAAGATCGGGGAGCTGTTTTTT	CASSLFFRDTYPKIGELFF
TRBV30	-	-	TRBJ1-6	TGTGCCTGTCTGGGAGTTCTCAATTCACCCCTCCACTTT	CACLGVLNSPLHF
TRBV7-9	TRBD1	-	TRBJ1-2	TGTGCCAGCAGCTGGACAGGGGGCGCCGACTATGGCTACACCTTC	CASSWTGGADYGYTF
TRBV25-1	-	-	TRBJ1-5	TGTGCCAGCAGTGAAGGGCGAATAAGCAATCAGCCCCAGCATTTT	CASSEGRISNQPQHF
TRBV27	TRBD1	-	TRBJ2-7	TGTGCCAGCAGCCAAAGAGACAGGGCCGCCTACGAGCAGTACTTC	CASSQRDRAAYEQYF
TRBV7-9	-	-	TRBJ2-4	TGTGCCAGCAGCTTGGGCTCCGTGAACATTCAGTACTTC	CASSLGSVNIQYF
TRBV11-2	TRBD1	-	TRBJ1-2	TGTGCCAGCAGCTGGGGCGAGACAGGGAACTATGGCTACACCTTC	CASSWGETGNYGYTF
TRBV7-6	-	once	TRBJ2-5	TGTGCCAGCAGCTTACTTGGACCGGACCAGGGTTTGTCTTGGGAGACCCAGTACTTC	CASSLLGPDQGLSWETQYF
TRBV2	-	-	TRBJ2-2	TGTGCCAGCAGTGATCTCGCGAACACCGGGGAGCTGTTTTTT	CASSDLANTGELFF
TRBV28	-	-	TRBJ1-2	TGTGCCAGCACCCTCGAGAGTTCTAACTATGGCTACACCTTC	CASTLESSNYGYTF
TRBV3-1/TRBV3-2	-	-	TRBJ1-2	TGTGCCAGCAGCTGGTCCTTTGGCTACACCTTC	CASSWSFGYTF
TRBV7-2	-	-	TRBJ2-5	TGTGCCAGCAGCTTCCTGGGGCGCTGGCAAGAGACCCAGTACTTC	CASSFLGRWQETQYF
TRBV15	-	-	TRBJ1-6	TGTGCCACCAGCAGTCGGCCTTACGCTGGGGCACCCCTCCACTTT	CATSSRPYAGAPLHF
TRBV28	-	-	TRBJ1-1	TGTGCCAGCGGCAATACCGGGGACACTGAAGCTTTCTTT	CASGNTGDTEAFF
TRBV12-3/TRBV12-4	TRBD1	-	TRBJ1-2	TGTGCCAGCAGCATACAGGGGGGTGGCGGCTACACCTTC	CASSIQGGGGYTF
TRBV28	-	-	TRBJ2-7	TGTGCCAGCAGTTCACAGAGCTCCTACGAGCAGTACTTC	CASSSQSSYEQYF
TRBV27	TRBD2	-	TRBJ2-2	TGTGCCAGCAGTGACTTACGAAGCGGGGGGGCCTCCCCCGGGGAGCTGTTTTTT	CASSDLRSGGASPGELFF
TRBV6-4	TRBD2	few	TRBJ2-1	TGTGCCACCGCCAGCGGGGACGGATACAATGAGCAGTTCTTC	CATASGDGYNEQFF
TRBV4-2	-	-	TRBJ2-3	TGTGCCAGCAGCCAGCGACCGGTTAGGTACACAGATACGCAGTATTTT	CASSQRPVRYTDTQYF
TRBV27	TRBD2	few	TRBJ2-1	TGTGCCAGCAGGAAGGGACTAGCGCCCTACAATGAGCAGTTCTTC	CASRKGLAPYNEQFF
TRBV9	-	once	TRBJ1-4	TGTGCCAGCAGCTCTAGTGGGTACAGTAATGAAAAACTGTTTTTT	CASSSSGYSNEKLFF
TRBV6-5	TRBD1	-	TRBJ1-2	TGTGCCAGCAGTTACTCTGGGGACAGTAACTATGGCTACACCTTC	CASSYSGDSNYGYTF
TRBV19	-	few	TRBJ1-4	TGTGCCAGTAGTACGCCCTGGGGGGGCGCCAGTGAAAAACTGTTTTTT	CASSTPWGGASEKLFF
TRBV2	-	-	TRBJ1-5	TGTGCCAGCAGCCGAGAAAAATCTCAGCCCCAGCATTTT	CASSREKSQPQHF
TRBV10-3	TRBD1	-	TRBJ2-2	TGTGCCATCAGTGAGTCCTGGGACAGGGGCACCGGGGAGCTGTTTTTT	CAISESWDRGTGELFF
TRBV7-2	TRBD1	once	TRBJ1-1	TGTGCCAGCAGCACTCGGACAGGGAGTAAGGCTTTCTTT	CASSTRTGSKAFF
TRBV5-6	-	-	TRBJ2-3	TGTGCCAGCAGCTTTAGCCGCACAGATACGCAGTATTTT	CASSFSRTDTQYF
TRBV9	-	-	TRBJ2-2	TGTGCCAGCAGCGTTACACAGGGACTGAACACCGGGGAGCTGTTTTTT	CASSVTQGLNTGELFF
TRBV18	TRBD1	-	TRBJ1-6	TGTGCCAGCTCGCGGACAGGGGATTCACCCCTCCACTTT	CASSRTGDSPLHF
TRBV7-8	-	-	TRBJ2-3	TGTGCCAGCAGCTTAGCCACTAGCTCCTCCACAGATACGCAGTATTTT	CASSLATSSSTDTQYF
TRBV19	TRBD1	-	TRBJ2-1	TGTGCCAGTAGCCCCCGGGACAGGGGTGATGAGCAGTTCTTC	CASSPRDRGDEQFF
TRBV7-9	TRBD1	-	TRBJ1-2	TGTGCCAGCAGCTCGACAGGGGGCAGCTATGGCTACACCTTC	CASSSTGGSYGYTF
TRBV5-1	TRBD1	-	TRBJ2-1	TGCGCCAGCAGCATCCGGGACAGGGGAGGGGATGAGCAGTTCTTC	CASSIRDRGGDEQFF
TRBV19	-	-	TRBJ2-3	TGTGCCAGTAGCTGGGGCGGTAGCACAGATACGCAGTATTTT	CASSWGGSTDTQYF
TRBV28	TRBD2	-	TRBJ2-7	TGTGCCAGCAGTTTAAGGCTAGCGGGAGTCTACGAGCAGTACTTC	CASSLRLAGVYEQYF
TRBV11-2	-	-	TRBJ2-5	TGTGCCAGCAGCCGCCTTGGCCTAGCGCAAGAGACCCAGTACTTC	CASSRLGLAQETQYF
TRBV6-5	TRBD1	-	TRBJ1-3	TGTGCCAGCAGTCTTCAGGGGGTTTCAGGAAACACCATATATTTT	CASSLQGVSGNTIYF
TRBV5-1	TRBD2	-	TRBJ2-1	TGCGCCAGCAGCGAACTAGCGGGAGGGGGCGATGAGCAGTTCTTC	CASSELAGGGDEQFF
TRBV11-2	-	-	TRBJ2-2	TGTGCCAGCAGCTTAAGTAACCTGCTGATGGACACCGGGGAGCTGTTTTTT	CASSLSNLLMDTGELFF